This T cell receptor beta chain was profiled in a study of blood T cell repertoires in COVID-19. Study details: In each case, the material was cDNA or gDNA derived from T cells, B-cell-depleted T cells, or PBMCs.

The CDR3 covers 14 residues. Germline CDR1 is GTSNPN and CDR2 is SVGIG (reference sequence). The ends lost 3 bases at V and 7 bases at J; junction bases unmatched: 8. Study processing details: Reference gene primer amplification in the assay estimated nucleated cell counts. Method: immunoSEQ multiplex PCR; TCRdb's copy keeps in-frame clones and lacks some. D and trimming come from the DNA, and the V and J calls and clone size come from that table. Among 300,000 to 400,000 clones, more than 75% were seen once, and the ten largest hold about 6%. The source material was peripheral blood. V and J are TRBV30 and TRBJ1-4; TRBD1 aligns across 7 bases. The TCR comes from a woman in her fifties or sixties with COVID-19, enrolled during active disease. The CDR3 loop is CAWSHPPGGEKLFF. CDR3 DNA sequence: TGTGCCTGGAGCCACCCTCCAGGGGGTGAAAAACTGTTTTTT. The whole variable domain, filled in from reference TRBV30 and TRBJ1-4, reads SQTIHQWPATLVQPVGSPLSLECTVEGTSNPNLYWYRQAAGRGLQLLFYSVGIGQISSEVPQNLSASRPQDRQFILSSKKLLLSDSGFYLCAWSHPPGGEKLFFGSGTQLSVL.